The present T cell receptor (beta chain) was sequenced within a study of T-cell memory formation after mild COVID-19. Study information: TCR clustering was largely donor specific. Broader study findings: The CD4+ clones that contracted clustered mainly within CM and EM, and the CD8+ clones concentrated in EMRA.

Germline lookup yields CDR1 LGHNA and CDR2 YSLEER. V gave up 4 bases and J gave up 6 bases; unmatched junction bases: 6. The CDR3 has 14 residues. This clonotype was counted only a few times. The antigen remains undetermined. 5'RACE with constant-segment primers built TCRalpha and TCRbeta cDNA libraries with UMIs. From the 5' RACE reads, TCRdb called clonotypes with MiXCR, one entry per CDR3 protein. The sample contains about 400,000 distinct CDR3 sequences, approximately 15% of which appear only once. This chain joins TRBV4-3 and TRBJ2-1; 7 nucleotides match TRBD1. Sequencing was done on a sample of PBMCs or a T cell subset sorted from them (not recorded which). The receptor was isolated from a man aged 18 to 35 who had mild COVID-19 (a few samples of this study predate the infection). Cell type and time point are not known. The CDR3 DNA sequence: TGCGCCAGCAGCCGGCGAGGGGGCGGCAATGAGCAGTTCTTC. This sequence encodes CASSRRGGGNEQFF.